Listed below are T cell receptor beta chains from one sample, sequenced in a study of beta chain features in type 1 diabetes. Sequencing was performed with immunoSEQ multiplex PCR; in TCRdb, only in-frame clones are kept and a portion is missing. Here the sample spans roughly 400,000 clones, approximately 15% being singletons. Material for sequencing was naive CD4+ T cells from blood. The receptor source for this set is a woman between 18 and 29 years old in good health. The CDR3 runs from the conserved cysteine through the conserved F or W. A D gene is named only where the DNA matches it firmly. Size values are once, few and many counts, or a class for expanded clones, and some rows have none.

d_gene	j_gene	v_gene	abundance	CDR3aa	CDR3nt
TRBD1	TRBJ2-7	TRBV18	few	CASSPGTGGTFHEQYF	TGTGCCAGCTCCCCAGGGACAGGGGGCACCTTCCACGAGCAGTACTTC
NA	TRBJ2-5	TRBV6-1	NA	CASSNLQETQYF	TGTGCCAGCAGTAATCTGCAAGAGACCCAGTACTTC
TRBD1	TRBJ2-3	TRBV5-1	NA	CASSSPHRGPSTDTQYF	TGCGCCAGCAGCTCCCCGCACAGGGGGCCTAGCACAGATACGCAGTATTTT
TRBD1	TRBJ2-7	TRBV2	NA	CARGGQGAYEQYF	TGTGCCAGGGGGGGACAGGGGGCCTACGAGCAGTACTTC
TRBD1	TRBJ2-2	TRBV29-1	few	CSVRTGRNTGELFF	TGCAGCGTTCGGACAGGACGAAACACCGGGGAGCTGTTTTTT
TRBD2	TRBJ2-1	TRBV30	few	CAWSVGRSNEQFF	TGTGCCTGGAGTGTCGGGAGGAGTAATGAGCAGTTCTTC
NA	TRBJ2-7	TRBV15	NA	CATSRDQGLSGQYF	TGTGCCACCAGCAGAGATCAGGGGTTGTCGGGCCAGTACTTC
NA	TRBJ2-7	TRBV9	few	CASSVDGSVREQYF	TGTGCCAGCAGCGTAGACGGGAGTGTCCGCGAGCAGTACTTC
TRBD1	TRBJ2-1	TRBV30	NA	CAWSALTGVNEQFF	TGTGCCTGGAGTGCCCTGACAGGGGTGAATGAGCAGTTCTTC
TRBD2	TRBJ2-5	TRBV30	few	CAWSWGLAGVGLETQYF	TGTGCCTGGAGTTGGGGCCTAGCGGGAGTCGGACTAGAGACCCAGTACTTC
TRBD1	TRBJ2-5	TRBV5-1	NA	CASSLAGTGAIQETQYF	TGCGCCAGCAGCTTGGCCGGGACAGGGGCCATACAAGAGACCCAGTACTTC
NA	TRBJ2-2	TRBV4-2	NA	CASSQDGDRTGELFF	TGTGCCAGCAGCCAGGACGGAGACAGGACCGGGGAGCTGTTTTTT
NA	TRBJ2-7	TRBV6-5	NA	CASSYLQSYEQYF	TGTGCCAGCAGTTACTTACAGTCCTACGAGCAGTACTTC
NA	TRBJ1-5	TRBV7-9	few	CASSPGEGVQPQHF	TGTGCCAGCAGCCCTGGGGAGGGGGTTCAGCCCCAGCATTTT
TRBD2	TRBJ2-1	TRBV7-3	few	CASSFVAGPSYNEQFF	TGTGCCAGCAGTTTCGTAGCGGGACCCTCCTACAATGAGCAGTTCTTC
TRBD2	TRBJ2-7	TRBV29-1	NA	CSVGTSGRYEQYF	TGCAGCGTGGGGACTAGCGGGAGATACGAGCAGTACTTC
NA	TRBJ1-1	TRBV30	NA	CACFVRGREAFF	TGTGCCTGTTTTGTACGCGGGCGGGAAGCTTTCTTT
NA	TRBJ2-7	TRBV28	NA	CASSLEGYEQYF	TGTGCCAGCAGTTTAGAGGGCTACGAGCAGTACTTC
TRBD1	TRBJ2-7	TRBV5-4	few	CASRSGTGAYEQYF	TGTGCCAGCAGGTCCGGGACAGGGGCCTACGAGCAGTACTTC
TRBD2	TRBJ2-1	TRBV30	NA	CAWSVLAGVAGEQFF	TGTGCCTGGAGTGTCCTAGCGGGAGTGGCAGGTGAGCAGTTCTTC
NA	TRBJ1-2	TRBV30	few	CAWSVLGPYGYTF	TGTGCCTGGAGTGTACTAGGGCCTTATGGCTACACCTTC
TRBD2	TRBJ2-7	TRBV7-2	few	CASRGLAGAESEQYF	TGTGCCAGCAGGGGACTAGCGGGAGCGGAGAGCGAGCAGTACTTC
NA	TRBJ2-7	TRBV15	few	CATSMRLSSYEQYF	TGTGCCACCAGCATGAGGCTTAGCTCCTACGAGCAGTACTTC
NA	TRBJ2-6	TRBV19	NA	CASSNWQVSSGANVLTF	TGTGCCAGTAGTAACTGGCAGGTTAGCTCTGGGGCCAACGTCCTGACTTTC
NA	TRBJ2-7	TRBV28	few	CASRAAYEQYF	TGTGCCAGCAGGGCAGCCTACGAGCAGTACTTC
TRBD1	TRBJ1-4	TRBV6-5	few	CASSRMGQTNEKLFF	TGTGCCAGCAGCCGCATGGGACAGACTAATGAAAAACTGTTTTTT
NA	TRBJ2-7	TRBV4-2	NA	CASSQSNINHEQYF	TGTGCCAGCAGCCAATCGAACATCAACCACGAGCAGTACTTC
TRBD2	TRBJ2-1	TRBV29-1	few	CSVAGSGANNEQFF	TGCAGCGTTGCTGGTAGCGGGGCAAACAATGAGCAGTTCTTC